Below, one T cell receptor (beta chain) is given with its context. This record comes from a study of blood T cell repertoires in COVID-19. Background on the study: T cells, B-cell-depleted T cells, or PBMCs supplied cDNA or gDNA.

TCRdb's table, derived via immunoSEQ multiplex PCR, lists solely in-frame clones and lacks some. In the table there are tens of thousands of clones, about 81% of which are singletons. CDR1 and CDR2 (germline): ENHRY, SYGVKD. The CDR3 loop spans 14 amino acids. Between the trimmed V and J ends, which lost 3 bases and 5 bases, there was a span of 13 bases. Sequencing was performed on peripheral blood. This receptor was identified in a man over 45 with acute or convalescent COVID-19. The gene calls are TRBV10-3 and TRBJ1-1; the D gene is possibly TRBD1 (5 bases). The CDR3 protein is CAISEGARGTEAFF. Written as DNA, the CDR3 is TGTGCCATCAGTGAAGGGGCCCGGGGGACTGAAGCTTTCTTT.